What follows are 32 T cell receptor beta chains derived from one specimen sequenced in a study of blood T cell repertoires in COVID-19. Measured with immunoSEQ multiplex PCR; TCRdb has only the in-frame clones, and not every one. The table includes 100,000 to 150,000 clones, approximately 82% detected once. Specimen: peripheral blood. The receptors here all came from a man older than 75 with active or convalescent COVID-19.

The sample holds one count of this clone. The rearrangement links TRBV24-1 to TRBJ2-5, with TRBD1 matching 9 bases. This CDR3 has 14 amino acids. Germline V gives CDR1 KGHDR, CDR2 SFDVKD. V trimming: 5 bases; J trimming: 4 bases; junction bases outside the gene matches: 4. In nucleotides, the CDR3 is TGTGCCACCAGTGGTGGGACAGGGAGAGAGACCCAGTACTTC. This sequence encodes CATSGGTGRETQYF.

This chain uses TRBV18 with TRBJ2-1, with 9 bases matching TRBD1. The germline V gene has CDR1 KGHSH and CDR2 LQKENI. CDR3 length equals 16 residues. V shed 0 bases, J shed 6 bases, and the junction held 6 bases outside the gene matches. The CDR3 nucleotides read TGTGCCAGCTCACCACCGGGACAGGGTGGTGCCAATGAGCAGTTCTTC. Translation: CASSPPGQGGANEQFF. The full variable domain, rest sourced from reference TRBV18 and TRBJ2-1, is NAGVMQNPRHLVRRRGQEARLRCSPMKGHSHVYWYRQLPEEGLKFMVYLQKENIIDESGMPKERFSAEFPKEGPSILRIQQVVRGDSAAYFCASSPPGQGGANEQFFGPGTRLTVL.

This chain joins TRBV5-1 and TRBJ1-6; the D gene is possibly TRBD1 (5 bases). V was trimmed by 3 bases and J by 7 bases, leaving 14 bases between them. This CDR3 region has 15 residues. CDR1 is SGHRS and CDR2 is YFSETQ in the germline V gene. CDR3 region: CASSSQEGSNSPLHF. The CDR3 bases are TGCGCCAGCAGCTCACAGGAAGGGTCCAATTCACCCCTCCACTTT. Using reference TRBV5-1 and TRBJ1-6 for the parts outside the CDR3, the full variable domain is KAGVTQTPRYLIKTRGQQVTLSCSPISGHRSVSWYQQTPGQGLQFLFEYFSETQRNKGNFPGRFSGRQFSNSRSEMNVSTLELGDSALYLCASSSQEGSNSPLHFGNGTRLTVT.

The CDR3 loop is CATSRDLGQPQHF. In DNA form, the CDR3 reads TGTGCCACCAGCAGAGATCTAGGTCAGCCCCAGCATTTT. The rearrangement uses TRBV15 and TRBJ1-5, with D unclear. Between the trimmed V and J ends, which lost 0 bases and 6 bases, there was a span of 6 bases. From germline, CDR1 is LNHNV and CDR2 YYDKDF (reference sequence). This CDR3 is 13 amino acids long.

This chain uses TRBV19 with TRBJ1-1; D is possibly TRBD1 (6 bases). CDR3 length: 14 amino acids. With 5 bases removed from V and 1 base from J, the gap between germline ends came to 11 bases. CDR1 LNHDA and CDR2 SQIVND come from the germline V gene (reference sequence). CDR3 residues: CASSPRGTNTEAFF. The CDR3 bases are TGTGCCAGTAGTCCAAGGGGGACGAACACTGAAGCTTTCTTT.

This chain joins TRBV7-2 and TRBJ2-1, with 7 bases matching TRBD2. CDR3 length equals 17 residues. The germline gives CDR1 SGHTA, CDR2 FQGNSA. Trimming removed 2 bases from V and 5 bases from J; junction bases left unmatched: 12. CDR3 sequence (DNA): TGTGCCAGCAGCTTATGGCGAGCGGGGCTCGCGGACAATGAGCAGTTCTTC. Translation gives CASSLWRAGLADNEQFF.

The CDR3 is CASSHRTGADGELFF. The CDR3 coding sequence is TGTGCCAGCAGCCACCGGACAGGGGCAGACGGGGAGCTGTTTTTT. The chain carries TRBV5-4 and TRBJ2-2; TRBD1 matches 9 bases. V dropped 4 bases and J dropped 7; count of bases not matched to a gene: 8. Germline V gives CDR1 SGHNT, CDR2 YYREEE (reference sequence). CDR3 length: 15 residues.

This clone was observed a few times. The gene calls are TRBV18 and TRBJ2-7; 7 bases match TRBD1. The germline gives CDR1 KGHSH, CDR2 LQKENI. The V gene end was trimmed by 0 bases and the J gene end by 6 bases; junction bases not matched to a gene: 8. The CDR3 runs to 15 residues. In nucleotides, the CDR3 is TGTGCCAGCTCACCACCGGACAGGTCCCAGGCCGAGCAGTACTTC. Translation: CASSPPDRSQAEQYF.

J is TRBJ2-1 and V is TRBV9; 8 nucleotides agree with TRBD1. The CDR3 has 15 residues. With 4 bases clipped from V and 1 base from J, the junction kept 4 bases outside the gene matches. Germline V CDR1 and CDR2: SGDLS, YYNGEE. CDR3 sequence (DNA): TGTGCCAGCAGCCCAACAGGGGGGTCCTACAATGAGCAGTTCTTC. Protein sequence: CASSPTGGSYNEQFF.

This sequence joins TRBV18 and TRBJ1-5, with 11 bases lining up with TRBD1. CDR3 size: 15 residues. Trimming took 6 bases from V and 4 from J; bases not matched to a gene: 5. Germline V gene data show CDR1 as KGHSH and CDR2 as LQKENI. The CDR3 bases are TGTGCCAGCTCGCTAGGGACAGGGGGAAATCAGCCCCAGCATTTT. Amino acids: CASSLGTGGNQPQHF.

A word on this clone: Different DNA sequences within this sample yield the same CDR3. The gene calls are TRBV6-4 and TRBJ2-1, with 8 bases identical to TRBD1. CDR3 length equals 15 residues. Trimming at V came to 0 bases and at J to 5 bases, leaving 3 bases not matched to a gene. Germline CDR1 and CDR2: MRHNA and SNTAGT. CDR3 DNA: TGTGCCAGCAGTGACTCCGGACAGGGAAACAATGAGCAGTTCTTC. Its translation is CASSDSGQGNNEQFF.

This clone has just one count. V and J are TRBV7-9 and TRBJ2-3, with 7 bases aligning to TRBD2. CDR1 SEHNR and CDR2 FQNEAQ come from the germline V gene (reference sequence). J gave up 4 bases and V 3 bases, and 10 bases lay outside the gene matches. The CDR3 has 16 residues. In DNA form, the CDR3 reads TGTGCCAGCAGCTTTGGAGAAGCGGGGAGCCCAGATACGCAGTATTTT. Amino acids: CASSFGEAGSPDTQYF.

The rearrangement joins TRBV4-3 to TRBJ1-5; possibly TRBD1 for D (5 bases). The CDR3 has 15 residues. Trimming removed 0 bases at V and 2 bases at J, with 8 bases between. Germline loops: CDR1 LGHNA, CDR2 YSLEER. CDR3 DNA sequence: TGCGCCAGCAGCCAAGATGGGGCAGGCAATCAGCCCCAGCATTTT. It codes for CASSQDGAGNQPQHF.

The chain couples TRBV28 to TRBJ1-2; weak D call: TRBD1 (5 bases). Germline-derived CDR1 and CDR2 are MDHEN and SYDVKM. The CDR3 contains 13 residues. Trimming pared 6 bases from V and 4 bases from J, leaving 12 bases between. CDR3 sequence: CASRTPGPYGYTF. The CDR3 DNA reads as TGTGCCAGCAGGACCCCAGGGCCCTATGGCTACACCTTC.

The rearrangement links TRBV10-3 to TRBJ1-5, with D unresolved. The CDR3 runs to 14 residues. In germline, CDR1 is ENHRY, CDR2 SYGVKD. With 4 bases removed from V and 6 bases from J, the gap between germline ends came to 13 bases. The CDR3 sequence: CAISGGIKGQPQHF. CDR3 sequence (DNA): TGTGCCATCAGTGGCGGGATCAAGGGTCAGCCCCAGCATTTT.

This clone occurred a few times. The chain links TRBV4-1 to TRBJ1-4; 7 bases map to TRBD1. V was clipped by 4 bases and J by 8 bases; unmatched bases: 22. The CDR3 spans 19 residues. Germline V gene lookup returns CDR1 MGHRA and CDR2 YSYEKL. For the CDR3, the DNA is TGCGCCAGCAGCCCGAGAAAAGGGCCTTCGTCAGGGGGGCTCGAAAAACTGTTTTTT. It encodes CASSPRKGPSSGGLEKLFF.

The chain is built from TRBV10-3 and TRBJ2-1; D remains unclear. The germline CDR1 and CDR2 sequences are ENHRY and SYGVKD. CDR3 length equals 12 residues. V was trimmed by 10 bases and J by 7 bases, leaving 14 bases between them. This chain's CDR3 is CASGHERNEQFF. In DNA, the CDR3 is TGTGCCAGTGGGCACGAGAGAAATGAGCAGTTCTTC.

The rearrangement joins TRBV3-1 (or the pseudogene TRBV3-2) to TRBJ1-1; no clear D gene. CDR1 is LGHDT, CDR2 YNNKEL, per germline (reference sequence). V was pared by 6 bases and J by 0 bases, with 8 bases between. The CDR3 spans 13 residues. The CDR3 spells CASRPGVNTEAFF. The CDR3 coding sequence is TGTGCCAGCAGACCCGGAGTGAACACTGAAGCTTTCTTT.

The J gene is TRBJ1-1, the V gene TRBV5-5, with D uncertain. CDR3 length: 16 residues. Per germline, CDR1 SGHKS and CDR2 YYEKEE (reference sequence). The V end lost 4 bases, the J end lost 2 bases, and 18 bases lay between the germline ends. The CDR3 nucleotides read TGTGCCAGCAGCCTGGAGGGAGGGCCCCGTAACACTGAAGCTTTCTTT. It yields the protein CASSLEGGPRNTEAFF.

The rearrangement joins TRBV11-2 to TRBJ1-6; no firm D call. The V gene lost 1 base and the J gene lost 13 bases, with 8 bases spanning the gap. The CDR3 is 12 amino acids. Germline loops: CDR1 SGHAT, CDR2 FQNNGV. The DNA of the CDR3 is TGTGCCAGCAGCTTAGGTCCGGGGCCCCTCCACTTT. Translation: CASSLGPGPLHF.

Here the CDR3 DNA reads TGTGCCAGCAGCGTGGGGACAGGGGAGATGGACTATGGCTACACCTTC. This sequence encodes CASSVGTGEMDYGYTF. The chain uses TRBV7-8 and TRBJ1-2, with 10 positions matching TRBD1. The CDR3 extends over 16 amino acids. Trimming cost V 5 bases and J 3 bases; bases outside gene matches: 9. Germline loops: CDR1 SGHVS, CDR2 FQNEAQ. The whole variable domain, remainder taken from reference TRBV7-8 and TRBJ1-2, is GAGVSQSPRYKVAKRGQDVALRCDPISGHVSLFWYQQALGQGPEFLTYFQNEAQLDKSGLPSDRFFAERPEGSVSTLKIQRTQQEDSAVYLCASSVGTGEMDYGYTFGSGTRLTVV.

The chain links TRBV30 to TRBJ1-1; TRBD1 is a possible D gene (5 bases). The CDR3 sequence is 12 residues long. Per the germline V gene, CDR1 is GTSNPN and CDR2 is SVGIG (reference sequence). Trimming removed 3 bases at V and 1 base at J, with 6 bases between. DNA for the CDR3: TGTGCCTGGAGGGGGCGGAACACTGAAGCTTTCTTT. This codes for CAWRGRNTEAFF.

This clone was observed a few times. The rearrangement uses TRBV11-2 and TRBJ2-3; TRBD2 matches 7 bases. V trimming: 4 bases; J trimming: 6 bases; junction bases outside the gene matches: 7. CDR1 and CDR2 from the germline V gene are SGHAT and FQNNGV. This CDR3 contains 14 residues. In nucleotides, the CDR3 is TGTGCCAGCAGCTACTGGACTAGTACTGATACGCAGTATTTT. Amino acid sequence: CASSYWTSTDTQYF.

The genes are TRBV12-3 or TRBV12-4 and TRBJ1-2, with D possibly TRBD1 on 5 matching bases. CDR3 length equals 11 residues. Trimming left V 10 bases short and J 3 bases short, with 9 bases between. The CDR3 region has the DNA TGTGCCACCGACAGCCACTATGGCTACACCTTC. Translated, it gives CATDSHYGYTF.

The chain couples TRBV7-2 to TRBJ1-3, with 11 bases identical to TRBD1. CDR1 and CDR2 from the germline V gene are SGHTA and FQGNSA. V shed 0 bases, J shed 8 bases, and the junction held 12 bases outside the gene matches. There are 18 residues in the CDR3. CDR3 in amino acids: CASSLALWTGGSMYTIYF. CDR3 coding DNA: TGTGCCAGCAGCTTAGCGCTGTGGACAGGGGGCAGTATGTACACCATATATTTT.

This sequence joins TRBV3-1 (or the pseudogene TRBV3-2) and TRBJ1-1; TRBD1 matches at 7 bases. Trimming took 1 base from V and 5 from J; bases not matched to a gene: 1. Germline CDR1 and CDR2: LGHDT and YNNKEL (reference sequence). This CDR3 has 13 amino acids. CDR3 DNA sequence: TGTGCCAGCAGCCAAGTACAGGGGACTGAAGCTTTCTTT. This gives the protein CASSQVQGTEAFF.

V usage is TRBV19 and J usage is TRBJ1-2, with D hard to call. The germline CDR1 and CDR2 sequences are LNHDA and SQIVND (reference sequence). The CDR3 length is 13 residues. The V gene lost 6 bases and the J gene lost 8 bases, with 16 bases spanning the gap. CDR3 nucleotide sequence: TGTGCCAGTAGCCCACTCGACGGCGGAGGCTACACCTTC. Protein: CASSPLDGGGYTF.

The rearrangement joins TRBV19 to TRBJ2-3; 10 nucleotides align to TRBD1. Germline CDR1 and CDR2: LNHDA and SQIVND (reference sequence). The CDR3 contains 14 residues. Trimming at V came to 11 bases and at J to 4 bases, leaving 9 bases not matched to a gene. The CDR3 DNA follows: TGTGCCTCCGACGGGACAGGGGAGTCAGATACGCAGTATTTT. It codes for CASDGTGESDTQYF.

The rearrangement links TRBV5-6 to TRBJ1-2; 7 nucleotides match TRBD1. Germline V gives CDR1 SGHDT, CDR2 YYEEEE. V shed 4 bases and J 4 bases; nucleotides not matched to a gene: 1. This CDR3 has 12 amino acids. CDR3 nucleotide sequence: TGTGCCAGCAGCCGACAGGGCTATGGCTACACCTTC. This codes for CASSRQGYGYTF.

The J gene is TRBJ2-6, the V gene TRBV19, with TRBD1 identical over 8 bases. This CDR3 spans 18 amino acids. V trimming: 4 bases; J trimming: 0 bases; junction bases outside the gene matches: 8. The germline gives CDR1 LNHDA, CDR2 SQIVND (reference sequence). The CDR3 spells CASSRRQGSSSGANVLTF. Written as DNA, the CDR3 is TGTGCCAGTAGTAGGAGACAGGGGAGTAGCTCTGGGGCCAACGTCCTGACTTTC.

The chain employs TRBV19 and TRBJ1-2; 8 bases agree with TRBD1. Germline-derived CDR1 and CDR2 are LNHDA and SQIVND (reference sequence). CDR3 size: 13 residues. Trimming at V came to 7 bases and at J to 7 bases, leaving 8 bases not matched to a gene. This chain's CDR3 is CASIDRGISGYTF. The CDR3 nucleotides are TGTGCCAGTATAGACAGGGGAATTTCTGGCTACACCTTC.

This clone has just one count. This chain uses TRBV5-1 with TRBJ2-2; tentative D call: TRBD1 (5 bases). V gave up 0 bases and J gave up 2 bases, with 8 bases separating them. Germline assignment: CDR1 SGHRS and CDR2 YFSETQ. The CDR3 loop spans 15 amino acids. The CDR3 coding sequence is TGCGCCAGCAGCTTGGGTACAGGTAACACCGGGGAGCTGTTTTTT. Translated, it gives CASSLGTGNTGELFF.